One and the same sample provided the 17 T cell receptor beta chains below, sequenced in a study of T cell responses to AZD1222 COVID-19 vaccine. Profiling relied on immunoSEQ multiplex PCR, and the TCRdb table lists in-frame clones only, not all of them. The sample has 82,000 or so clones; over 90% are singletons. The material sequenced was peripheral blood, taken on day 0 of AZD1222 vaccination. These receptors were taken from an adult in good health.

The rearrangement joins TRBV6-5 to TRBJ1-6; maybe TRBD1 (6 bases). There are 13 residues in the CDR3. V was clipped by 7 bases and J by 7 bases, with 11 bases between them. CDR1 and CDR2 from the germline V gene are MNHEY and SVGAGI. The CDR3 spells CASTTGGNSPLHF. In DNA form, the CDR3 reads TGTGCCAGCACCACCGGGGGCAATTCACCCCTCCACTTT.

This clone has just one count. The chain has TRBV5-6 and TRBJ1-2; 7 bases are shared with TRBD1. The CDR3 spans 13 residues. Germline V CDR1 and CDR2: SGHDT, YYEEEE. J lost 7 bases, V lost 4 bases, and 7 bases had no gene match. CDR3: CASSPDRAPGYTF. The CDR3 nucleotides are TGTGCCAGCAGCCCAGACAGGGCCCCTGGCTACACCTTC. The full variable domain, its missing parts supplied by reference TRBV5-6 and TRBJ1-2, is DAGVTQSPTHLIKTRGQQVTLRCSPKSGHDTVSWYQQALGQGPQFIFQYYEEEERQRGNFPDRFSGHQFPNYSSELNVNALLLGDSALYLCASSPDRAPGYTFGSGTRLTVV.

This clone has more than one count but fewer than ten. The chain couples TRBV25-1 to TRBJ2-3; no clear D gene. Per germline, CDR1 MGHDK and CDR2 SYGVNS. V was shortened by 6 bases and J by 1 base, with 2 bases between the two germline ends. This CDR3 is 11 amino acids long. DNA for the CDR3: TGTGCCAGCAGGCGCACAGATACGCAGTATTTT. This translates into CASRRTDTQYF.

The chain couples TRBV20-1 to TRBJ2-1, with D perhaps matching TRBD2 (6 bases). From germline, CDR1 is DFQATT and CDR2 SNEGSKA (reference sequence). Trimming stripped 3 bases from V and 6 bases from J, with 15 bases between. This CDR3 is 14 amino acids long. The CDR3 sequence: CSASRGTAGNEQFF. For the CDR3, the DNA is TGCAGTGCTAGTCGGGGGACCGCCGGCAATGAGCAGTTCTTC.

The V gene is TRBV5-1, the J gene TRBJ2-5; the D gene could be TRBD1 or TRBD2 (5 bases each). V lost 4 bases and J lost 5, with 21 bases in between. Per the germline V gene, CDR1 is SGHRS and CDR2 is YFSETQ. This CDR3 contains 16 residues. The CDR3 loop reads CASSILLGQGGETQYF. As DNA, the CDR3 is TGCGCCAGCAGCATACTCCTGGGGCAGGGCGGGGAGACCCAGTACTTC.

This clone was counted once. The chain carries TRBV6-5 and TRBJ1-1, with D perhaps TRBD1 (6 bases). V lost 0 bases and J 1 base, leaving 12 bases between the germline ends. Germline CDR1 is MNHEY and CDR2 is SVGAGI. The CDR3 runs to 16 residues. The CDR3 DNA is TGTGCCAGCAGTTACTCTCGGGGACAAGAGAACACTGAAGCTTTCTTT. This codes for CASSYSRGQENTEAFF.

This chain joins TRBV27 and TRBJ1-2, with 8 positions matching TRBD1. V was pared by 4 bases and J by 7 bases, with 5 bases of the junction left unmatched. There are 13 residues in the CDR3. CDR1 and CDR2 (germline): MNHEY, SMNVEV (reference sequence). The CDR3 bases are TGTGCCAGCAGTTCCGCAGGGGGCACTGGCTACACCTTC. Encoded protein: CASSSAGGTGYTF.

The CDR3 bases are TGTGCCACCCAAGCTGGGGATGGTCAGCCCCAGCATTTT. This codes for CATQAGDGQPQHF. The chain is built from TRBV10-3 and TRBJ1-5; no firm D call. Between the trimmed V and J ends, which lost 10 bases and 6 bases, there was a span of 16 bases. CDR1 is ENHRY and CDR2 is SYGVKD in the germline V gene. The CDR3 spans 13 residues.

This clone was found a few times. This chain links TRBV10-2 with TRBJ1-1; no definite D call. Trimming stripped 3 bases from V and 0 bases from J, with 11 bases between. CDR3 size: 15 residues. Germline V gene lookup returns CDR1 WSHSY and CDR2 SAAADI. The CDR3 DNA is TGCGCCAGCAGTGAACCGAAGTCCATGAACACTGAAGCTTTCTTT. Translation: CASSEPKSMNTEAFF.

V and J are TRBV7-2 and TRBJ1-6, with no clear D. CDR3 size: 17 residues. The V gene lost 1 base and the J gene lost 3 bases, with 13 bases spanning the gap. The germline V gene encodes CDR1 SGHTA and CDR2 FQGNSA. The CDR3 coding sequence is TGTGCCAGCAGCTTAGTCCTCCAGCTCGACTATAATTCACCCCTCCACTTT. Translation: CASSLVLQLDYNSPLHF.

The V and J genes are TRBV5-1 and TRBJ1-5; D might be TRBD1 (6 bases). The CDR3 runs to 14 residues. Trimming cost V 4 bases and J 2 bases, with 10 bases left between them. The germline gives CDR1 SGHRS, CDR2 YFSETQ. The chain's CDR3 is CASSEEGGNQPQHF. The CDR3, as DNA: TGCGCCAGCAGCGAGGAGGGGGGCAATCAGCCCCAGCATTTT. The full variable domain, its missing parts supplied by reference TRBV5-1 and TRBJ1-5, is KAGVTQTPRYLIKTRGQQVTLSCSPISGHRSVSWYQQTPGQGLQFLFEYFSETQRNKGNFPGRFSGRQFSNSRSEMNVSTLELGDSALYLCASSEEGGNQPQHFGDGTRLSIL.

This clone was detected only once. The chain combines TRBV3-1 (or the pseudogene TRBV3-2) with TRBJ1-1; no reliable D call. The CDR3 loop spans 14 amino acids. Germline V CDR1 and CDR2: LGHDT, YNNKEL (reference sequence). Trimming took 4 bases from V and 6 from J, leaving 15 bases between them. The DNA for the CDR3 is TGTGCCAGCAGCCCGAAAGGATCTGGGGCTGAAGCTTTCTTT. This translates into CASSPKGSGAEAFF.

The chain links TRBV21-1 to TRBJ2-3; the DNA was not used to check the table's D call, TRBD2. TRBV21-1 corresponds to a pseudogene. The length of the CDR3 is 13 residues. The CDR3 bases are TGTGCCAACGGGGGGCTTCAGACAGATACGCAGTATTTT. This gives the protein CANGGLQTDTQYF.

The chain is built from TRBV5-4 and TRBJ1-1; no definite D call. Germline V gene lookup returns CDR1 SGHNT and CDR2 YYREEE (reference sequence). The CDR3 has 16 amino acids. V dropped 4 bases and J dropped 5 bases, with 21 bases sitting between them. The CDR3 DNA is TGTGCCAGCAGCCCAAGGCGGTTAGGGATGGGAACTGAAGCTTTCTTT. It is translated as CASSPRRLGMGTEAFF.

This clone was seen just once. The CDR3 reads CASSLDSRGDNYGYTF. The CDR3 nucleotides are TGTGCCAGCAGCTTAGATTCGAGGGGTGATAACTATGGCTACACCTTC. The chain links TRBV11-2 to TRBJ1-2, with TRBD1 as a possible D gene (5 bases). The V end lost 0 bases, the J end lost 1 base, and 12 bases lay between the germline ends. CDR3 size: 16 residues. Germline-derived CDR1 and CDR2 are SGHAT and FQNNGV.

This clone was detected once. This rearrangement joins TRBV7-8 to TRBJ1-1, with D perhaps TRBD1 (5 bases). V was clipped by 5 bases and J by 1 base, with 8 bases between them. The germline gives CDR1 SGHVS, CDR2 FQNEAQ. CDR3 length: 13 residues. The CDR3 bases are TGTGCCAGCAGCCGGGACCCGAACACTGAAGCTTTCTTT. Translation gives CASSRDPNTEAFF.

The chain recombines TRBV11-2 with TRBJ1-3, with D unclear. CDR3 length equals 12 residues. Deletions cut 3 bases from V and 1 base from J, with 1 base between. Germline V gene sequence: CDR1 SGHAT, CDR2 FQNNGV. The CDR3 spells CASSFSGNTIYF. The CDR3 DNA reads TGTGCCAGCAGCTTTTCTGGAAACACCATATATTTT.